These 26 T cell receptor beta chains were all obtained from the same sample, sequenced in a study of shared clonotypes between healthy human individuals. The data were produced by immunoSEQ multiplex PCR, yet TCRdb's version contains in-frame clones alone and is incomplete. The profile covers a few hundred thousand clones, with around 97% appearing a single time and approximately 0.057% taken by the ten largest. Material for sequencing was naive CD4+ T cells sorted from blood. Subset reported: CD45RA+ positively selected. The source of these receptors is a woman in her 30s in good health.

This rearrangement joins TRBV29-1 to TRBJ1-1; a possible D gene is TRBD1 (6 bases). CDR1 is SQVTM, CDR2 ANQGSEA, per germline. This CDR3 spans 13 amino acids. Trimming stripped 7 bases from V and 3 bases from J, with 15 bases between. The CDR3 region has the DNA TGCAGCGGTAAGAAGGGGGGCGACACTGAAGCTTTCTTT. Protein sequence: CSGKKGGDTEAFF.

V gene TRBV7-9 combines with J gene TRBJ2-2; D is perhaps TRBD1 (5 bases). CDR3 length: 16 residues. V was cut by 0 bases and J by 1 base, with 9 bases left in between. Looked up from germline, CDR1 is SEHNR and CDR2 is FQNEAQ (reference sequence). As DNA, the CDR3 is TGTGCCAGCAGCTTAGCAGGGGTCGGGAACACCGGGGAGCTGTTTTTT. The encoded protein is CASSLAGVGNTGELFF.

The V call is TRBV7-9, the J call TRBJ1-2, with TRBD1 identical over 7 bases. Germline V gene lookup returns CDR1 SEHNR and CDR2 FQNEAQ (reference sequence). The V gene end was trimmed by 2 bases and the J gene end by 10 bases; junction bases not matched to a gene: 4. This CDR3 is built from 12 residues. The CDR3 DNA reads as TGTGCCAGCAGCTTATCAAGGGGGCACTACACCTTC. Protein: CASSLSRGHYTF.

The rearrangement uses TRBV5-5 and TRBJ1-5; 7 nucleotides agree with TRBD1. V gave up 0 bases and J gave up 5 bases; unmatched junction bases: 2. The germline gives CDR1 SGHKS, CDR2 YYEKEE (reference sequence). This CDR3 spans 14 amino acids. The CDR3 reads CASSLAGGYQPQHF. CDR3 nucleotide sequence: TGTGCCAGCAGCTTGGCAGGGGGATATCAGCCCCAGCATTTT.

This rearrangement joins TRBV2 to TRBJ2-3; D is perhaps TRBD1 (5 bases). Germline loops: CDR1 SNHLY, CDR2 FYNNEI. With 6 bases removed from V and 5 bases from J, the gap between germline ends came to 6 bases. The CDR3 covers 11 residues. The CDR3 loop reads CASRQGDTQYF. CDR3 DNA sequence: TGTGCCAGCAGGCAGGGAGATACGCAGTATTTT.

This clone was detected once. V gene TRBV7-9 combines with J gene TRBJ1-4; no firm D call. Trimming pared 2 bases from V and 3 bases from J, leaving 7 bases between. CDR1 and CDR2 from the germline V gene are SEHNR and FQNEAQ (reference sequence). The CDR3 spans 14 residues. DNA of the CDR3: TGTGCCAGCAGCTTAAACGGGGCTAATGAAAAACTGTTTTTT. Translating it yields CASSLNGANEKLFF.

As DNA, the CDR3 is TGTGCCAGCAGCTTAGCGGGAGGGCCTTCTGATACGCAGTATTTT. It translates to CASSLAGGPSDTQYF. The rearrangement joins TRBV7-2 to TRBJ2-3; 7 positions agree with TRBD2. This CDR3 spans 15 amino acids. Germline loops: CDR1 SGHTA, CDR2 FQGNSA. The J segment lost 6 bases and the V segment lost 0 bases, leaving 6 bases of the junction unmatched.

The V gene is TRBV5-1, the J gene TRBJ2-5; D unclear. This CDR3 spans 13 amino acids. V gave up 7 bases and J gave up 4 bases, with 14 bases separating them. From germline, CDR1 is SGHRS and CDR2 YFSETQ. CDR3 DNA: TGCGCCAGCGGAGTTAGGGCTGGAGAGACCCAGTACTTC. Amino acids: CASGVRAGETQYF.

J is TRBJ2-3 and V is TRBV4-1; TRBD2 matches at 12 bases. J lost 6 bases, V lost 0 bases, and 22 bases had no gene match. This CDR3 is 22 amino acids long. Germline assignment: CDR1 MGHRA and CDR2 YSYEKL. The CDR3 bases are TGCGCCAGCAGCCAAGAGAGCGCCCTGGCTAGCGGGAGGGCCGGTGTGAGGGATACGCAGTATTTT. Its protein is CASSQESALASGRAGVRDTQYF.

The V and J genes are TRBV5-6 and TRBJ2-1, with 7 bases identical to TRBD2. The CDR3 sequence is 15 residues long. Germline V lookup: CDR1 SGHDT, CDR2 YYEEEE. The trim removed 4 bases at V and 5 bases at J, leaving 9 bases unmatched. DNA of the CDR3: TGTGCCAGCAGCCTGACCGGCGGGGGAAACAATGAGCAGTTCTTC. Translated: CASSLTGGGNNEQFF.

This rearrangement joins TRBV18 to TRBJ1-4; TRBD1 matches at 9 bases. The germline CDR1 and CDR2 sequences are KGHSH and LQKENI. This CDR3 is built from 13 residues. The V and J ends lost 4 bases and 6 bases, in that order; junction bases with no gene match: 0. The CDR3 DNA follows: TGTGCCAGCTCACGACAGGGGGATGAAAAACTGTTTTTT. Translation: CASSRQGDEKLFF.

The CDR3 here is CASSAAYNEQFF. The CDR3 region has the DNA TGTGCCAGCAGTGCGGCCTACAATGAGCAGTTCTTC. This chain joins TRBV6-6 and TRBJ2-1; D gene unclear. With 5 bases removed from V and 2 bases from J, the gap between germline ends came to 4 bases. Germline V gene sequence: CDR1 MNHNY, CDR2 SVGAGI (reference sequence). The CDR3 contains 12 residues.

The chain uses TRBV18 and TRBJ1-2; tentative D call: TRBD1 (5 bases). The V gene's germline CDR1 is KGHSH and CDR2 LQKENI. This CDR3 is built from 14 residues. The V end lost 4 bases, the J end lost 2 bases, and 11 bases lay between the germline ends. The CDR3 region has the DNA TGTGCCAGCTCACTAACCGAGGGGAACTATGGCTACACCTTC. This gives the protein CASSLTEGNYGYTF.

The J gene is TRBJ1-1, the V gene TRBV18; D gene ambiguous. The CDR3 runs to 18 residues. The V gene lost 1 base and the J gene lost 3 bases, with 21 bases spanning the gap. Germline V CDR1 and CDR2: KGHSH, LQKENI. The CDR3 here is CASSPLSEGSVGDTEAFF. CDR3 nucleotides: TGTGCCAGCTCACCACTCTCAGAAGGGTCAGTTGGGGACACTGAAGCTTTCTTT.

The V and J genes are TRBV18 and TRBJ2-2, with D unclear. The germline V gene encodes CDR1 KGHSH and CDR2 LQKENI. CDR3 length: 14 amino acids. Trimming cost V 6 bases and J 2 bases, with 10 bases left between them. CDR3 protein: CASSQQPNTGELFF. In DNA form, the CDR3 reads TGTGCCAGCTCCCAGCAGCCAAACACCGGGGAGCTGTTTTTT.

The chain combines TRBV30 with TRBJ2-1; 10 nucleotides match TRBD2. Losses at the gene ends were 2 bases for V and 9 bases for J; bases not matched to a gene: 4. This CDR3 spans 13 amino acids. Germline CDR1 reads GTSNPN; CDR2 reads SVGIG (reference sequence). The DNA for the CDR3 is TGTGCCTGGAGTTGGCTAGCGGGAGTTGAGCAGTTCTTC. Translated: CAWSWLAGVEQFF.

The V call is TRBV5-1, the J call TRBJ2-1; no clear D gene. Germline loops: CDR1 SGHRS, CDR2 YFSETQ. Trimming stripped 0 bases from V and 0 bases from J, with 13 bases between. The length of the CDR3 is 17 residues. The CDR3 protein is CASSLASTRSSYNEQFF. The CDR3 nucleotides read TGCGCCAGCAGCTTGGCCAGTACCAGGAGCTCCTACAATGAGCAGTTCTTC. The full variable domain, completed using reference TRBV5-1 and TRBJ2-1, is KAGVTQTPRYLIKTRGQQVTLSCSPISGHRSVSWYQQTPGQGLQFLFEYFSETQRNKGNFPGRFSGRQFSNSRSEMNVSTLELGDSALYLCASSLASTRSSYNEQFFGPGTRLTVL.

The chain links TRBV6-5 to TRBJ2-7; 10 nucleotides align to TRBD2. V shed 6 bases, J shed 9 bases, and the junction held 11 bases outside the gene matches. The CDR3 has 14 residues. Germline assignment: CDR1 MNHEY and CDR2 SVGAGI. The CDR3 sequence is CASRASGSDWGQYF. DNA for the CDR3: TGTGCCAGCAGGGCTAGCGGGAGTGACTGGGGGCAGTACTTC.

The rearrangement uses TRBV18 and TRBJ2-3, with 12 bases identical to TRBD2. Germline-derived CDR1 and CDR2 are KGHSH and LQKENI. The junction had 3 bases not matched to a gene; V was cut back by 3 bases and J by 2 bases. The CDR3 runs 16 residues. The CDR3 coding sequence is TGTGCCAGCTCACCCTGGACTAGCGGGAACACAGATACGCAGTATTTT. Translating it yields CASSPWTSGNTDTQYF.

V is TRBV7-9 and J is TRBJ2-1; weak D call: TRBD2 (6 bases). This CDR3 has 17 amino acids. The V end was cut by 9 bases, the J end by 7 bases, with 28 bases between. Germline V gives CDR1 SEHNR, CDR2 FQNEAQ (reference sequence). CDR3 region: CASLQAGDHHLLNEQFF. CDR3 coding DNA: TGTGCCAGTTTACAAGCGGGCGACCACCACCTGTTAAATGAGCAGTTCTTC.

In this sample, this clone turned up once. The chain recombines TRBV28 with TRBJ1-5, with D possibly TRBD1 on 6 matching bases. The germline gives CDR1 MDHEN, CDR2 SYDVKM. CDR3 size: 17 residues. V lost 1 base and J 3 bases, leaving 16 bases between the germline ends. CDR3 nucleotides: TGTGCCAGCAGTTTATCCTACAGGGTTCGAATCAATCAGCCCCAGCATTTT. Its translation: CASSLSYRVRINQPQHF. Complete variable domain (other parts from reference TRBV28 and TRBJ1-5): DVKVTQSSRYLVKRTGEKVFLECVQDMDHENMFWYRQDPGLGLRLIYFSYDVKMKEKGDIPEGYSVSREKKERFSLILESASTNQTSMYLCASSLSYRVRINQPQHFGDGTRLSIL.

The V call is TRBV20-1, the J call TRBJ2-5; possible D gene TRBD2, 6 bases. This CDR3 has 11 residues. Germline V gene lookup returns CDR1 DFQATT and CDR2 SNEGSKA (reference sequence). The chain's CDR3 is CSQRAQETQYF. CDR3 DNA: TGCAGCCAGCGGGCTCAAGAGACCCAGTACTTC.

The chain carries TRBV2 and TRBJ2-2; 9 bases are shared with TRBD1. V dropped 6 bases and J dropped 1; count of bases not matched to a gene: 6. Germline V gene lookup returns CDR1 SNHLY and CDR2 FYNNEI. This CDR3 contains 16 residues. This CDR3 is CASRNRGLGNTGELFF. Here the CDR3 DNA reads TGTGCCAGCAGAAACAGGGGGCTCGGGAACACCGGGGAGCTGTTTTTT. The variable domain in full, completed from reference TRBV2 and TRBJ2-2, reads EPEVTQTPSHQVTQMGQEVILRCVPISNHLYFYWYRQILGQKVEFLVSFYNNEISEKSEIFDDQFSVERPDGSNFTLKIRSTKLEDSAMYFCASRNRGLGNTGELFFGEGSRLTVL.

This chain joins TRBV5-1 and TRBJ2-1, with 10 bases matching TRBD2. Trimming took 2 bases from V and 6 from J; bases not matched to a gene: 5. This CDR3 is built from 15 residues. Per the germline V gene, CDR1 is SGHRS and CDR2 is YFSETQ. Here the CDR3 reads CASSFPSGSVNEQFF. For the CDR3, the DNA is TGCGCCAGCAGCTTTCCTAGCGGGAGTGTCAATGAGCAGTTCTTC.

The V call is TRBV28, the J call TRBJ1-5; 7 bases are a match to TRBD1. The CDR3 has 14 amino acids. Germline V gene sequence: CDR1 MDHEN, CDR2 SYDVKM. V shed 8 bases and J 1 base; nucleotides not matched to a gene: 5. Written as DNA, the CDR3 is TGTGCCAGCCAGACAGGGTCGAGCAATCAGCCCCAGCATTTT. Protein product: CASQTGSSNQPQHF.

This chain joins TRBV2 and TRBJ2-1; D may be TRBD1 (5 bases). The ends were cut back, 1 base at V and 7 bases at J, with 11 bases in the middle. Germline loops: CDR1 SNHLY, CDR2 FYNNEI. The CDR3 runs to 14 residues. The CDR3 DNA reads as TGTGCCAGCAGTGAAGGTCGGACAAGAAATGAGCAGTTCTTC. Translation: CASSEGRTRNEQFF.